One and the same sample provided the 20 T cell receptor beta chains below, sequenced in a study of spatial heterogeneity in lung cancer. TCRdb re-called the 5' RACE reads through MiXCR, storing one row per CDR3 protein. The table shows approximately 11,000 distinct CDR3 sequences, with around a tenth occurring only once. The sample's time point: blood at routine non-recurrence follow-up after resection. Here the sequenced sample was PBMCs, taken at follow-up. The source is a female donor with early-stage non-small cell lung cancer.

This clonotype was seen a handful of times. The J gene is TRBJ2-1, the V gene TRBV29-1; no clear D. Trimming shortened V by 1 base and J by 6 bases, and 16 bases separated the two germline ends. From germline, CDR1 is SQVTM and CDR2 ANQGSEA. There are 15 residues in the CDR3. The CDR3, as DNA: TGCAGCGTTGAAGTCGGGCTCCCTCCGGTCAATGAGCAGTTCTTC. This translates into CSVEVGLPPVNEQFF.

This clonotype was observed many times. The rearrangement uses TRBV14 and TRBJ2-7, with TRBD2 identical over 8 bases. V lost 6 bases, J lost 3 bases, and 7 bases stayed unmatched. Germline V CDR1 and CDR2: SGHDN, FVKESK. The CDR3 covers 14 residues. CDR3: CASRKSGGLYEQYF. CDR3 DNA: TGTGCCAGCAGGAAGTCGGGGGGGCTCTACGAGCAGTACTTC.

Many counts were recorded for this clonotype. The chain carries TRBV10-3 and TRBJ2-7; 9 nucleotides align to TRBD1. The V segment lost 6 bases and the J segment 3 bases; nucleotides outside the gene matches: 9. The germline V gene has CDR1 ENHRY and CDR2 SYGVKD. The CDR3 consists of 15 residues. CDR3 loop: CAISRTGAEGYEQYV. In DNA, the CDR3 is TGTGCCATCAGCAGGACAGGGGCGGAAGGCTACGAGCAGTACGTC.

The table lists this clonotype with many counts. The chain links TRBV6-2 or TRBV6-3 to TRBJ2-7, with a possible D match to TRBD2 (5 bases). Germline V CDR1 and CDR2: MNHEY, SVGEGT. The CDR3 spans 12 residues. Trimming stripped 4 bases from V and 10 bases from J, with 14 bases between. CDR3 sequence (DNA): TGTGCCAGCAGTTTATTTGAGGAGGTACAGTACTTC. Translating gives CASSLFEEVQYF.

This clonotype was seen ten or more times. This chain uses TRBV20-1 with TRBJ2-1; 7 positions agree with TRBD2. Germline CDR1 DFQATT, CDR2 SNEGSKA (reference sequence). CDR3 length equals 16 residues. The V and J ends lost 2 bases and 4 bases, in that order; junction bases with no gene match: 11. DNA of the CDR3: TGCAGTGCTAGACAGCGTAGGCGGGAGACTTACAATGAGCAGTTCTTC. This sequence encodes CSARQRRRETYNEQFF.

This clonotype was seen many times. CDR3 residues: CASSPDRYNSPLHF. The CDR3 nucleotides read TGTGCCAGCTCACCGGACAGATATAATTCACCCCTCCACTTT. The chain is built from TRBV18 and TRBJ1-6, with D perhaps TRBD1 (6 bases). CDR1 is KGHSH and CDR2 is LQKENI in the germline V gene. The V end lost 3 bases, the J end lost 4 bases, and 7 bases lay between the germline ends. The CDR3 runs to 14 residues. Using reference TRBV18 and TRBJ1-6 for the parts outside the CDR3, the full variable domain is NAGVMQNPRHLVRRRGQEARLRCSPMKGHSHVYWYRQLPEEGLKFMVYLQKENIIDESGMPKERFSAEFPKEGPSILRIQQVVRGDSAAYFCASSPDRYNSPLHFGNGTRLTVT.

This sequence joins TRBV12-3 or TRBV12-4 and TRBJ2-3, with 12 bases aligning to TRBD2. The CDR3 loop spans 17 amino acids. J was trimmed by 1 base and V by 6 bases; bases with no gene match: 8. The CDR3 DNA sequence: TGTGCCAGCAGGATGCTAGCGGGAGGGCTGCGCACAGATACGCAGTATTTT. This gives the protein CASRMLAGGLRTDTQYF.

In its sample, this clonotype is medium-sized. This chain connects TRBV29-1 to TRBJ2-4; TRBD1 matches 10 bases. This CDR3 region has 15 residues. Looked up from germline, CDR1 is SQVTM and CDR2 is ANQGSEA. With V trimmed by 5 bases and J by 6 bases, 10 bases remained unmatched. CDR3 bases: TGCAGCGTTCAGCGCCAGGACAGGGGGGGAAACATTCAGTACTTC. Translation: CSVQRQDRGGNIQYF.

This clonotype was counted ten times or more. The chain couples TRBV28 to TRBJ2-2, with D uncertain. CDR1 is MDHEN, CDR2 SYDVKM, per germline. V shed 7 bases and J shed 5 bases, with 8 bases lying between them. The CDR3 is 12 residues long. The CDR3, as DNA: TGTGCCAGCAACTTCTGGACCGGGGAGCTGTTTTTT. Translation: CASNFWTGELFF.

To note about this clonotype: A much larger clonotype is one base distant, so this may be a read error. The chain joins TRBV7-2 to TRBJ2-7; D gene uncertain. Trimming pared 5 bases from V and 4 bases from J, leaving 15 bases between. This CDR3 spans 14 amino acids. The germline V gene encodes CDR1 SGHTA and CDR2 FQGNSA. The CDR3 region has the DNA TGTGCCAGCAGCCCGTCGACTGGCACGTACGAGCAGTACTTC. Residues: CASSPSTGTYEQYF.

In this sample, this clonotype turned up many times. The chain combines TRBV12-3 or TRBV12-4 with TRBJ1-6; 8 bases agree with TRBD1. J was trimmed by 5 bases and V by 5 bases; bases with no gene match: 5. There are 15 residues in the CDR3. The CDR3 protein is CASSTGTGDNSPLHF. The CDR3 DNA reads as TGTGCCAGCAGTACAGGGACAGGCGATAATTCACCCCTCCACTTT.

The sample holds many counts of this clonotype. The gene calls are TRBV7-2 and TRBJ2-3, with D perhaps matching TRBD1 (5 bases). The CDR3 sequence is 13 residues long. Per germline, CDR1 SGHTA and CDR2 FQGNSA. V was clipped by 1 base and J by 11 bases, with 13 bases between them. CDR3 nucleotide sequence: TGTGCCAGCAGCTTAGGGGGCCGCTCGGGGCAGTATTTT. Protein: CASSLGGRSGQYF. Full variable domain (rest looked up from reference TRBV7-2 and TRBJ2-3): GAGVSQSPSNKVTEKGKDVELRCDPISGHTALYWYRQSLGQGLEFLIYFQGNSAPDKSGLPSDRFSAERTGGSVSTLTIQRTQQEDSAVYLCASSLGGRSGQYFGPGTRLTVL.

This clonotype was seen more than once but under ten times. The V and J genes are TRBV28 and TRBJ1-2, with 9 bases fitting TRBD1. Trimming at V came to 5 bases and at J to 5 bases, leaving 9 bases not matched to a gene. The germline V gene has CDR1 MDHEN and CDR2 SYDVKM. The CDR3 covers 15 residues. The CDR3 DNA is TGTGCCAGCAGTCCCTCTCGACAGGGGGAATATGGCTACACCTTC. It yields the protein CASSPSRQGEYGYTF.

The rearrangement joins TRBV24-1 to TRBJ2-7; the match to TRBD1 covers 7 bases. V shed 8 bases, J shed 1 base, and the junction held 4 bases outside the gene matches. Germline lookup yields CDR1 KGHDR and CDR2 SFDVKD. The CDR3 loop spans 13 amino acids. For the CDR3, the DNA is TGTGCCACCAAAGACAGGGCTTCCTACGAGCAGTACTTC. Translated: CATKDRASYEQYF.

There are a few counts of this clonotype. The V call is TRBV19, the J call TRBJ2-1, with unresolved D. The CDR3 extends over 18 amino acids. Trimming took 3 bases from V and 1 from J, leaving 19 bases between them. Germline assignment: CDR1 LNHDA and CDR2 SQIVND (reference sequence). The DNA of the CDR3 is TGTGCCAGTAGTATCAGGTTGGGCGGCTTGGGGTCCTACAATGAGCAGTTCTTC. Amino acid sequence: CASSIRLGGLGSYNEQFF.

In this sample, this clonotype turned up many times. The chain combines TRBV20-1 with TRBJ2-1; TRBD2 matches 7 bases. This CDR3 is 13 amino acids long. V dropped 6 bases and J dropped 5; count of bases not matched to a gene: 7. Germline CDR1 reads DFQATT; CDR2 reads SNEGSKA (reference sequence). The CDR3 nucleotides read TGCAGTGCCGATCGGGACTACAACAATGAGCAGTTCTTC. This codes for CSADRDYNNEQFF.

This clonotype was counted many times. The gene calls are TRBV5-1 and TRBJ2-3; possibly TRBD2 for D (6 bases). CDR1 is SGHRS, CDR2 YFSETQ, per germline. V shed 0 bases and J shed 3 bases, with 14 bases lying between them. The length of the CDR3 is 16 residues. In nucleotides, the CDR3 is TGCGCCAGCAGCTTGGGGTTGACTAGAGGGACAGATACGCAGTATTTT. Amino acids: CASSLGLTRGTDTQYF.

Of note for this clonotype: Being one base from a much bigger clone, this may be a read error. The V call is TRBV4-2, the J call TRBJ1-2; 7 bases map to TRBD1. The CDR3 contains 16 residues. Germline values: CDR1 LGHNA, CDR2 YNFKEQ. V lost 4 bases and J lost 8; bases outside the gene matches: 16. CDR3 in amino acids: CASSRDRQGGAYGYTF. For the CDR3, the DNA is TGTGCCAGCAGCCGGGACAGACAGGGTGGGGCGTACGGCTACACCTTC.

This sequence joins TRBV24-1 and TRBJ2-1; perhaps TRBD1 as D (6 bases). This CDR3 is built from 14 residues. Trimming cost V 5 bases and J 5 bases, with 12 bases left between them. Germline assignment: CDR1 KGHDR and CDR2 SFDVKD. CDR3 sequence reads: CATSATDSNNEQFF. The CDR3 nucleotides read TGTGCCACCAGTGCCACGGACAGCAACAATGAGCAGTTCTTC.

The chain joins TRBV2 to TRBJ1-4; 8 nucleotides match TRBD1. V shed 4 bases, J shed 4 bases, and the junction held 2 bases outside the gene matches. CDR3 length: 14 residues. The germline V gene encodes CDR1 SNHLY and CDR2 FYNNEI. CDR3 coding DNA: TGTGCCAGCAGTGGACAGGGGATTAATGAAAAACTGTTTTTT. This translates into CASSGQGINEKLFF.